A selection of T cell receptor beta chains follows, all from one sample in a study of blood T cell repertoires in COVID-19. The assay was immunoSEQ multiplex PCR, and TCRdb's table has in-frame clones only and misses some. Counted here are about 210,000 clones, 75% to 85% occurring once; the ten biggest clones make up under 8%. Input material: peripheral blood. The receptors were gathered from a man between 60 and 70 years old with acute or convalescent COVID-19. Each CDR3 is given with its conserved first and last residue. Fields, in order: D gene, V gene, J gene, CDR3 length, clone size, CDR3 protein, CDR3 DNA. The D gene is left open where the match is weak. Size is omitted from some rows. Given values are once, few, many or a class for expanded clones.

>TRBD1|TRBV28|TRBJ1-1|14|.
CASSQQGVDTEAFF
TGTGCCAGCAGTCAACAGGGGGTGGACACTGAAGCTTTCTTT
>.|TRBV13|TRBJ1-1|16|.
CASSLGLGGTNTEAFF
TGTGCCAGCAGCTTAGGGCTTGGGGGCACGAACACTGAAGCTTTCTTT
>TRBD2|TRBV11-2|TRBJ2-1|17|.
CASSPRPTSGDYNEQFF
TGTGCCAGCAGCCCTCGGCCCACTAGCGGCGATTACAATGAGCAGTTCTTC
>.|TRBV5-1|TRBJ2-7|14|.
CASSAHTGSYEQYF
TGCGCCAGCAGCGCCCACACAGGGTCCTACGAGCAGTACTTC
>.|TRBV11-2|TRBJ1-1|12|.
CASSTRRTEAFF
TGTGCCAGCAGCACCCGGAGGACTGAAGCTTTCTTT
>.|TRBV6-5|TRBJ1-4|15|.
CASSTTAATNEKLFF
TGTGCCAGCAGCACGACGGCGGCAACTAATGAAAAACTGTTTTTT
>TRBD2|TRBV5-6|TRBJ2-1|18|.
CASSQTSGLAGTYNEQFF
TGTGCCAGCAGCCAAACCTCGGGACTAGCGGGGACCTACAATGAGCAGTTCTTC
>TRBD2|TRBV12-3/TRBV12-4|TRBJ2-1|13|.
CASSSGLAVEQFF
TGTGCCAGCAGTTCGGGACTAGCGGTAGAGCAGTTCTTC
>TRBD1|TRBV19|TRBJ2-1|15|.
CASSRQGASYNEQFF
TGTGCCAGTAGTCGTCAGGGGGCGTCCTACAATGAGCAGTTCTTC
>TRBD2|TRBV10-2|TRBJ2-1|13|.
CARGGGGYNEQFF
TGCGCCAGGGGCGGGGGGGGCTACAATGAGCAGTTCTTC
>.|TRBV7-8|TRBJ2-1|15|.
CASSLDGGKYNEQFF
TGTGCCAGCAGCTTAGACGGCGGGAAGTACAATGAGCAGTTCTTC
>.|TRBV11-2|TRBJ2-7|14|.
CASSSTTPAYEQYF
TGTGCCAGCAGCTCCACGACACCTGCCTACGAGCAGTACTTC
>TRBD1|TRBV6-5|TRBJ1-5|14|.
CASSRDRGGQPQHF
TGTGCCAGCAGCCGAGACAGGGGAGGCCAGCCCCAGCATTTT
>.|TRBV30|TRBJ1-5|13|.
CAWSVGGNQPQHF
TGTGCCTGGAGTGTAGGGGGCAATCAGCCCCAGCATTTT
>.|TRBV10-3|TRBJ2-3|15|.
CAIRGTASRSDTQYF
TGTGCCATCAGGGGGACTGCTAGCAGGTCAGATACGCAGTATTTT
>.|TRBV23-1|TRBJ1-1|14|medium-sized
CASRPGVMNTEAFF
TGCGCCAGCCGCCCCGGGGTCATGAACACTGAAGCTTTCTTT
>.|TRBV29-1|TRBJ1-5|13|.
CSVVTGPNQPQHF
TGCAGCGTAGTGACAGGCCCCAATCAGCCCCAGCATTTT
>.|TRBV3-1/TRBV3-2|TRBJ1-6|14|.
CASTQSGQPSPLHF
TGTGCCAGCACCCAGAGTGGACAGCCATCACCCCTCCACTTT
>.|TRBV1|TRBJ2-1|14|.
CTSPTELPANEQFF
TGCACCAGCCCAACGGAACTACCCGCCAATGAGCAGTTCTTC
>TRBD1|TRBV20-1|TRBJ1-1|11|.
CSALGQGKAFF
TGCAGTGCCTTGGGACAGGGGAAAGCTTTCTTT
>.|TRBV19|TRBJ1-2|14|.
CASSIATELYGYTF
TGTGCCAGTAGTATCGCGACAGAACTCTATGGCTACACCTTC
>.|TRBV4-3|TRBJ1-1|14|once
CASSQTGSTTEAFF
TGCGCCAGCAGCCAAACAGGTAGTACGACTGAAGCTTTCTTT
>.|TRBV10-3|TRBJ1-5|15|.
CAISESPGGNQPQHF
TGTGCCATCAGTGAGTCCCCAGGGGGCAATCAGCCCCAGCATTTT
>.|TRBV7-2|TRBJ1-2|14|.
CASRGGPEHYGYTF
TGTGCCAGCCGGGGGGGCCCAGAGCACTATGGCTACACCTTC
>.|TRBV21-1|TRBJ2-3|20|.
CASSKKKTVAEITSTDTQYF
TGTGCCAGCAGCAAAAAAAAGACCGTAGCGGAGATAACTAGCACAGATACGCAGTATTTT
>.|TRBV25-1|TRBJ1-6|14|once
CASSDYTYNSPLHF
TGTGCCAGCAGTGATTACACCTATAATTCACCCCTCCACTTT
>.|TRBV5-1|TRBJ1-1|15|.
CASSLANTRRTEAFF
TGCGCCAGCAGCTTGGCCAACACGAGGAGGACTGAAGCTTTCTTT
>TRBD2|TRBV7-3|TRBJ2-1|15|.
CASSFRGTTLNEQFF
TGTGCCAGCAGCTTTCGCGGGACTACTCTCAATGAGCAGTTCTTC
>.|TRBV24-1|TRBJ2-3|11|.
CATSVGGTQYF
TGTGCCACCAGTGTGGGAGGCACGCAGTATTTT
>.|TRBV6-1|TRBJ1-1|14|.
CASSDWGGRAEAFF
TGTGCCAGCAGTGATTGGGGAGGGAGGGCTGAAGCTTTCTTT